This record concerns one T cell receptor (beta chain) sequence. This clonotype showed up just a few times. No antigen is known for it. Base qualities are missing; no much larger clone stands one base away. The time point label on this specimen signifies: after preoperative PTX-NDP chemotherapy. Paclitaxel-nedaplatin was administered to patients as preoperative chemotherapy before surgery. The CDR3, from cysteine to phenylalanine, totals 12 residues. The CDR3 DNA has 36 bases and is translated from base 1. The protocol used for the library was PCR. Sequenced using a HiSeq X Ten. TCR repertoires were characterized by high-throughput sequencing. TCRdb's own reprocessing of the public reads used fastp at Q25 and MiXCR and kept productive beta chains. For every CDR3 protein sequence, its rows merge into one entry that carries the most common genes and DNA. In this sample the table shows some 30,000 distinct CDR3 sequences, roughly 52% of which occur a single time. The ten most abundant clones make up roughly 25% of the sample.

This sample stems from a study of esophageal squamous cell carcinoma under preoperative chemotherapy (dated 2018 in TCRdb). Regarding the complete study: The study profiled TCR repertoires of both peripheral blood T cells and tumor-infiltrating lymphocytes. About 5 patients with primary esophageal squamous cell carcinoma made up the cohort. Repertoires were compared between samples taken before and after paclitaxel-nedaplatin therapy. The effects of paclitaxel-nedaplatin chemotherapy on T-cell receptor repertoires in patients with esophageal squamous cell carcinoma were assessed. Broad study findings and their caveats: A small cohort was used, with only 5 or 6 patients with esophageal squamous cell carcinoma being analyzed. A significant increase in TCR diversity was observed in peripheral T cells after chemotherapy, whereas no such increase was observed in tumor-infiltrating lymphocytes. Paclitaxel-nedaplatin therapy caused immediate and substantial changes in clonotype frequency, and abundant clones were more likely to contract than to amplify. Rather than arising solely from local clonal changes, post-treatment tumor-infiltrating lymphocytes appeared to come partly from peripheral T cells that migrated into the tumor.

The source of this sequence is a human donor with esophageal squamous cell carcinoma. The donor label of this sample is uncertain. This material was collected from a patient given preoperative chemotherapy. This chain is built from TRBV12-3 or TRBV12-4 and TRBJ2-5, with the D gene not confidently named. With the DNA end fitting TRBJ2-1 better, the J assignment may be wrong. The CDR3 corresponds to CASSPGVNEQFF. The DNA is as follows: TGTGCCAGCAGTCCTGGTGTTAATGAGCAGTTCTTC.